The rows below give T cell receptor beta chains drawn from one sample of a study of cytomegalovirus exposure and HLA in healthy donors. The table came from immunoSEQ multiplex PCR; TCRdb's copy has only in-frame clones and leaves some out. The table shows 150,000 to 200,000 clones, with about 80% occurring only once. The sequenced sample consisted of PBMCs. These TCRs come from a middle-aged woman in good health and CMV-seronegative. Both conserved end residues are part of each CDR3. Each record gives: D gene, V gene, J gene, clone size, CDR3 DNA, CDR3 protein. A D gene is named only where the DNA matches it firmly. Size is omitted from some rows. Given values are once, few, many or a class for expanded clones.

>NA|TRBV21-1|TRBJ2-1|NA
TGTGCCAGCAGCAAAGCGAAGCTCAGGAGGGACAATGAGCAGTTCTTC
CASSKAKLRRDNEQFF
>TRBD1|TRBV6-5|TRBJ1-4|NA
TGTGCCAGCAGTCCAGGGGGACAGCGATATGAAAAACTGTTTTTT
CASSPGGQRYEKLFF
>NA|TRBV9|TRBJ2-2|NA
TGTGCCAGCAGCTTCGGGGGAGCGCAGAACACCGGGGAGCTGTTTTTT
CASSFGGAQNTGELFF
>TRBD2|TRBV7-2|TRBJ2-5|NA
TGTGCCAGCAGCTTATCTAGCGGGAACCAAGAGACCCAGTACTTC
CASSLSSGNQETQYF
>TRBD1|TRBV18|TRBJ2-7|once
TGTGCCAGCTCCCTTGCTATAGGACAGGCTTCCTACGAGCAGTACTTC
CASSLAIGQASYEQYF
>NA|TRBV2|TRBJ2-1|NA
TGTGCCAGCAGTGTACTAGCCAGAAATGAGCAGTTCTTC
CASSVLARNEQFF
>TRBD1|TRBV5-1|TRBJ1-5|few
TGCGCCAGCAGCATGGGACAGGGGCATGGTCAGCCCCAGCATTTT
CASSMGQGHGQPQHF
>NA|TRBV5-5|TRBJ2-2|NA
TGTGCCAGCAGCTTGGGGCACGTGAACACCGGGGAGCTGTTTTTT
CASSLGHVNTGELFF
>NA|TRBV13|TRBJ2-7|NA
TGTGCCAGCAGCTCCAAAAAACAGGGGCAGTACTTC
CASSSKKQGQYF
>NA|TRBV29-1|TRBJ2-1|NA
TGCAGCGTTTATGAGGGCCCCTCCTACAATGAGCAGTTCTTC
CSVYEGPSYNEQFF
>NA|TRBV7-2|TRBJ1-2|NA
TGTGCCAGCAGCTTAGGTGTTAACAGGTTGGGCTATGGCTACACCTTC
CASSLGVNRLGYGYTF
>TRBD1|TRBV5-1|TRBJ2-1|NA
TGCGCCAGCAGCTTTCGGACAGGGGGTTACAATGAGCAGTTCTTC
CASSFRTGGYNEQFF
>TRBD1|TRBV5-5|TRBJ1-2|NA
TGTGCCAGCAGCTTCGCACAGGGGGCGGGTGGCTACACCTTC
CASSFAQGAGGYTF
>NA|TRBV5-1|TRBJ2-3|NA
TGCGCCAGCAGCACCAGGGGTGGCACAGATACGCAGTATTTT
CASSTRGGTDTQYF
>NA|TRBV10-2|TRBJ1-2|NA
TGCGCCAGCAGTGAGTCTTGGGGGGAAGGCTACACCTTC
CASSESWGEGYTF
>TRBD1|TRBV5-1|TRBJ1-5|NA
TGCGCCAGCAGCCCAGACAGGGATCAGCCCCAGCATTTT
CASSPDRDQPQHF
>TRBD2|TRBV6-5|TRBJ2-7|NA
TGTGCCAGCAGTTACTCGTCGGCGGGGGGCTGGGACGAGCAGTACTTC
CASSYSSAGGWDEQYF
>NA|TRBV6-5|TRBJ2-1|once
TGTGCCAGCAGTACTGGACAGACCAATGAGCAGTTCTTC
CASSTGQTNEQFF
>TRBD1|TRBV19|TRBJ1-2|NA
TGTGCCAGTAGTACTCGACAGGGTCATCCTCTTGGCTACACCTTC
CASSTRQGHPLGYTF
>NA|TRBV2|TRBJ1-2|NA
TGTGCCAGCCGAATTATAGAGGGAGCTAACTATGGCTACACCTTC
CASRIIEGANYGYTF
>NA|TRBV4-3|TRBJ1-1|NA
TGCGCCAGCAGCCAAGATCTTTTGGGCAATGCTGGAGCTTTCTTT
CASSQDLLGNAGAFF
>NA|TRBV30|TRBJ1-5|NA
TGTGCCCCCCTCGGACAGAGCAATCAGCCCCAGCATTTT
CAPLGQSNQPQHF
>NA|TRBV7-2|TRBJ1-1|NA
TGTGCCAGTCAGCCGGGACTCTCGAACACTGAAGCTTTCTTT
CASQPGLSNTEAFF
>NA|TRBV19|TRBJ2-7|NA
TGTGCCAGTAGCTACCGGGCCCAGGGGTACGAGCAGTACTTC
CASSYRAQGYEQYF
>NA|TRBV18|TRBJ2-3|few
TGTGCCAGCTCACCGTCCGGACATAGCACAGATACGCAGTATTTT
CASSPSGHSTDTQYF
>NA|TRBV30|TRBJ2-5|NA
TGTGCCTGGAGTGTACGAGCCGGGTTGACGGAGACCCAGTACTTC
CAWSVRAGLTETQYF
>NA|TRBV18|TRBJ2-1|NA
TGTGCCAGCTCACCACCAGGGGTTCCGGGCAATGAGCAGTTCTTC
CASSPPGVPGNEQFF
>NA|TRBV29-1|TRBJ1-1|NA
TGCAGCGTTGAAGGGGGGGGAGTAGCTTTCTTT
CSVEGGGVAFF
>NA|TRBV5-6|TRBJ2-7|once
TGTGCCAGCAGCTTCTCGACAGCTTCCTACGAGCAGTACTTC
CASSFSTASYEQYF
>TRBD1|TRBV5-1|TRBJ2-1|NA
TGCGCCAGCAGCCCGGACAGGGGGGTAAATGAGCAGTTCTTC
CASSPDRGVNEQFF
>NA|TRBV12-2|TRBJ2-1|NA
TGTGCAAGTCGCTTAGCGCATGAAGATATTGGTGGGCAGGGGTCGAATGAGCAGTTCTTC
CASRLAHEDIGGQGSNEQFF
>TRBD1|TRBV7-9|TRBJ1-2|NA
TGTGCCAGCAGCCGAGGGGACAGGGTGAACCATGGCTACACCTTC
CASSRGDRVNHGYTF
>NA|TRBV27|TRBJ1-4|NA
TGTGCCAGCAGTCCCAGGGCCCTCGAAAAACTGTTTTTT
CASSPRALEKLFF
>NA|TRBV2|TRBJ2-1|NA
TGTGCCAGCAAACTTGCGGGGGCTCGTTACAATGAGCAGTTCTTC
CASKLAGARYNEQFF
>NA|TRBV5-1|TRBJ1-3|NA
TGCGCCAGCAGCTTGGGAGCTGGAAACACCATATATTTT
CASSLGAGNTIYF
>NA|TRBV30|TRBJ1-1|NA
TGTGCCTGGGTCGAGATTAGTAGTTGGGGGAGGACCACTGAAGCTTTCTTT
CAWVEISSWGRTTEAFF
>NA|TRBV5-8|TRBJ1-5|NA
TGTGCCAGCAGCTTCCGGAGCAATCAGCCCCAGCATTTT
CASSFRSNQPQHF
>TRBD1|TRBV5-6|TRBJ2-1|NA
TGTGCCAGCAGCCCGGCCGTCGGGACAGAAATTTTTAACAATGAGCAGTTCTTC
CASSPAVGTEIFNNEQFF
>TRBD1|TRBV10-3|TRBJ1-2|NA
TGTGCCATCAGTGGGGGGACAGCGACGTTGGGCTACACCTTC
CAISGGTATLGYTF
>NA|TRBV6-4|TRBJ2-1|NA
TGTGCCAGCAGTGACTCGAGTCTGGCCGGGAATGAGCAGTTCTTC
CASSDSSLAGNEQFF
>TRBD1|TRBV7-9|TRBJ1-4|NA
TGTGCCAGCAGGTCAGGGACAGGGGGATCTAATGAAAAACTGTTTTTT
CASRSGTGGSNEKLFF
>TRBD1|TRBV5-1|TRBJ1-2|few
TGCGCCAGCAGCGATGATGGACAGGGACTCTATGGCTACACCTTC
CASSDDGQGLYGYTF
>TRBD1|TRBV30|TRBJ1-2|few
TGTGCCTGGAGTTCGGGACAGGGAGGAGGCTACACCTTC
CAWSSGQGGGYTF
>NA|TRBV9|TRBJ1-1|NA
TGTGCCAGCAGCGTAGCTGCCGGGGGAAACACTGAAGCTTTCTTT
CASSVAAGGNTEAFF
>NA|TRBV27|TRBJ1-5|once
TGTGCCAGCAGCCGTCGAGATAGCAATCAGCCCCAGCATTTT
CASSRRDSNQPQHF
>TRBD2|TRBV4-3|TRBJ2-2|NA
TGCGCCAGCAGCCAGGCCTCGGGCGGGAGGAACACCGGGGAGCTGTTTTTT
CASSQASGGRNTGELFF
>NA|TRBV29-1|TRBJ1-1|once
TGCAGCGTGTCCTCAACTCTTGGGGCCGGCACTGAAGCTTTCTTT
CSVSSTLGAGTEAFF
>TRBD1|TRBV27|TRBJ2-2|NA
TGTGCCAGCAGCACGACAGGGGCCGGGGAGCTGTTTTTT
CASSTTGAGELFF